These 30 T cell receptor beta chains share one sample of origin, sequenced in a study of T cell changes during pregnancy in multiple sclerosis. TCRdb's copy holds only in-frame clones and misses some; the assay was immunoSEQ multiplex PCR. The profile shows roughly 51,000 clones, approximately 94% of them singletons. The input for sequencing was CD8+ T cells from peripheral blood mononuclear cells, taken before pregnancy. These receptors were obtained from a female donor with multiple sclerosis, enrolled in a pregnancy study.

This chain links TRBV10-1 with TRBJ2-7, with TRBD1 identical over 7 bases. CDR1 is WNHNN and CDR2 is SYGVQD in the germline V gene (reference sequence). With V trimmed by 0 bases and J by 3 bases, 8 bases remained unmatched. There are 16 residues in the CDR3. The CDR3 sequence is CASSESRDSFSYEQYF. The DNA of the CDR3 is TGCGCCAGCAGTGAGTCCCGGGACAGTTTTAGCTACGAGCAGTACTTC.

The J gene is TRBJ2-1, the V gene TRBV13; D gene unclear. Germline CDR1 and CDR2: PRHDT and FYEKMQ (reference sequence). The CDR3 has 13 amino acids. Trimming left V 3 bases short and J 1 base short, with 4 bases between. The CDR3 coding sequence is TGTGCCAGCAGCTTCGGGTCCTACAATGAGCAGTTCTTC. Protein: CASSFGSYNEQFF.

This rearrangement joins TRBV30 to TRBJ1-2; 7 bases align to TRBD1. This CDR3 region has 14 residues. From germline, CDR1 is GTSNPN and CDR2 SVGIG (reference sequence). The V and J ends lost 0 bases and 7 bases, in that order; junction bases with no gene match: 8. The CDR3 DNA is TGTGCCTGGAGTGTAGAACAGGGGCTGCGTGGCTACACCTTC. This translates into CAWSVEQGLRGYTF.

The rearrangement joins TRBV7-7 to TRBJ1-4; possible D gene TRBD1, 5 bases. The V end was cut by 0 bases, the J end by 7 bases, with 15 bases between. Germline lookup yields CDR1 SSHAT and CDR2 FNYEAQ (reference sequence). The CDR3 runs 16 residues. CDR3 in amino acids: CASSLAAGLVGEKLFF. The CDR3 bases are TGTGCCAGCAGCTTAGCGGCAGGGTTAGTGGGTGAAAAACTGTTTTTT.

The V and J genes are TRBV5-1 and TRBJ1-1; 8 bases match TRBD1. With 5 bases clipped from V and 2 bases from J, the junction kept 5 bases outside the gene matches. Germline V gene sequence: CDR1 SGHRS, CDR2 YFSETQ. The CDR3 has 14 residues. CDR3 bases: TGCGCCAGCAGACAAGGACAGGGAAACACTGAAGCTTTCTTT. Protein product: CASRQGQGNTEAFF.

The chain joins TRBV27 to TRBJ1-5, with D possibly being TRBD1 (5 bases). Between the trimmed V and J ends, which lost 6 bases and 8 bases, there was a span of 17 bases. The CDR3 covers 14 residues. Germline CDR1 reads MNHEY; CDR2 reads SMNVEV (reference sequence). The CDR3 here is CASRLRASGKPQHF. The CDR3 bases are TGTGCCAGCAGACTCAGGGCGTCAGGCAAGCCCCAGCATTTT.

The chain uses TRBV9 and TRBJ2-1; a weak D match, TRBD2 (7 bases). CDR3 length equals 13 residues. V was cut by 2 bases and J by 8 bases, with 11 bases left in between. The germline CDR1 and CDR2 sequences are SGDLS and YYNGEE. In DNA, the CDR3 is TGTGCCAGCAGCGTCACAGGGAGGGATGAGCAGTTCTTC. Its protein is CASSVTGRDEQFF.

The chain carries TRBV30 and TRBJ1-2; 7 nucleotides match TRBD1. With V trimmed by 4 bases and J by 4 bases, 9 bases remained unmatched. Germline CDR1 is GTSNPN and CDR2 is SVGIG (reference sequence). The CDR3 loop spans 14 amino acids. The CDR3: CAWTQGISFYGYTF. The CDR3 coding sequence is TGTGCCTGGACACAGGGGATTTCTTTCTATGGCTACACCTTC.

This clone is a singleton in its sample. The V and J genes are TRBV30 and TRBJ2-5; tentative D call: TRBD2 (5 bases). Germline V CDR1 and CDR2: GTSNPN, SVGIG (reference sequence). The V end was cut by 4 bases, the J end by 4 bases, with 16 bases between. The CDR3 extends over 14 amino acids. The CDR3 is CAWIPASPRETQYF. The CDR3, as DNA: TGTGCCTGGATTCCGGCTAGCCCTCGAGAGACCCAGTACTTC.

This chain joins TRBV5-1 and TRBJ2-5, with a tentative D call TRBD2 (5 bases). The CDR3 runs 15 residues. With 4 bases removed from V and 5 bases from J, the gap between germline ends came to 18 bases. The germline CDR1 and CDR2 sequences are SGHRS and YFSETQ. DNA of the CDR3: TGCGCCAGCAGCCCCCCCCCGGGAAGTGGGGAGACCCAGTACTTC. Translation gives CASSPPPGSGETQYF.

This clone was recorded once. J is TRBJ2-1 and V is TRBV11-3, with unresolved D. The V and J ends lost 1 base and 1 base respectively, with 14 bases between them. CDR1 is SGHNT and CDR2 is YENEEA in the germline V gene. CDR3 length: 17 residues. This CDR3 is CASSLGLSEISYNEQFF. As DNA, the CDR3 is TGTGCCAGCAGCTTAGGCTTGAGCGAAATATCCTACAATGAGCAGTTCTTC.

This chain joins TRBV7-7 and TRBJ2-2; no definite D call. Deletions cut 1 base from V and 6 bases from J, with 9 bases between. Germline V CDR1 and CDR2: SSHAT, FNYEAQ (reference sequence). The CDR3 spans 14 residues. The chain's CDR3 is CASSLETWPGELFF. CDR3 DNA sequence: TGTGCCAGCAGCTTAGAGACTTGGCCCGGGGAGCTGTTTTTT.

The rearrangement links TRBV27 to TRBJ1-2; D perhaps matches TRBD1 (5 bases). Trimming pared 3 bases from V and 8 bases from J, leaving 19 bases between. Germline CDR1 is MNHEY and CDR2 is SMNVEV (reference sequence). This CDR3 region has 15 residues. The CDR3 coding sequence is TGTGCCAGCAGTTTGGATTGGGGAGGGAAGGGGGGCTACACCTTC. Translating it yields CASSLDWGGKGGYTF.

V and J are TRBV4-1 and TRBJ2-5; D unclear. CDR1 is MGHRA, CDR2 YSYEKL, per germline. This CDR3 spans 17 amino acids. V lost 0 bases to trimming and J lost 0 bases, with 14 bases between them. CDR3 amino acids: CASSQDFLTEYQETQYF. The CDR3 DNA sequence: TGCGCCAGCAGCCAAGATTTCCTCACGGAGTACCAAGAGACCCAGTACTTC.

The chain links TRBV28 to TRBJ1-3; possibly TRBD1 for D (5 bases). The CDR3 is 16 residues long. Trimming cost V 1 base and J 2 bases, with 12 bases left between them. Germline V lookup: CDR1 MDHEN, CDR2 SYDVKM. CDR3 sequence: CASSLLPGGTGNTIYF. CDR3 DNA: TGTGCCAGCAGTTTATTACCCGGGGGGACTGGAAACACCATATATTTT.

The V gene is TRBV19, the J gene TRBJ2-1; D not resolved. This CDR3 is built from 16 residues. The ends were cut back, 10 bases at V and 7 bases at J, with 26 bases in the middle. From germline, CDR1 is LNHDA and CDR2 SQIVND (reference sequence). CDR3 protein: CANPTTAAPKGNEQFF. DNA of the CDR3: TGTGCCAACCCTACCACCGCGGCGCCAAAAGGTAATGAGCAGTTCTTC.

This sequence joins TRBV7-9 and TRBJ2-1, with D maybe TRBD1 (6 bases). Germline assignment: CDR1 SEHNR and CDR2 FQNEAQ (reference sequence). The CDR3 length is 17 residues. V was shortened by 5 bases and J by 6 bases, with 23 bases between the two germline ends. CDR3 sequence reads: CASSQYTSGAGGNEQFF. CDR3 in DNA: TGTGCCAGCAGCCAATACACTTCAGGGGCAGGTGGCAATGAGCAGTTCTTC.

This chain uses TRBV9 with TRBJ2-7; possible D gene TRBD2, 6 bases. CDR3 length: 16 residues. The germline gives CDR1 SGDLS, CDR2 YYNGEE. Trimming removed 4 bases at V and 3 bases at J, with 20 bases between. The CDR3 here is CASSSSLGGINYEQYF. Here the CDR3 DNA reads TGTGCCAGCAGCTCTTCCCTGGGGGGAATTAACTACGAGCAGTACTTC.

The rearrangement joins TRBV19 to TRBJ2-1, with 10 positions matching TRBD2. Germline V gene lookup returns CDR1 LNHDA and CDR2 SQIVND (reference sequence). This CDR3 region has 15 residues. V gave up 1 base and J gave up 6 bases; unmatched junction bases: 3. Here the CDR3 DNA reads TGTGCCAGTAGTATAGCGAGCGGGAGGGGCAATGAGCAGTTCTTC. This codes for CASSIASGRGNEQFF. Combining the CDR3 with reference TRBV19 and TRBJ2-1 gives the whole variable domain DGGITQSPKYLFRKEGQNVTLSCEQNLNHDAMYWYRQDPGQGLRLIYYSQIVNDFQKGDIAEGYSVSREKKESFPLTVTSAQKNPTAFYLCASSIASGRGNEQFFGPGTRLTVL.

The rearrangement uses TRBV18 and TRBJ2-5, with D unresolved. CDR3 length: 14 amino acids. Germline CDR1 is KGHSH and CDR2 is LQKENI. With 3 bases removed from V and 2 bases from J, the gap between germline ends came to 10 bases. The CDR3 loop is CASSPAAYQETQYF. The CDR3 bases are TGTGCCAGCTCACCGGCGGCATATCAAGAGACCCAGTACTTC.

The count of this clone is one. V and J are TRBV19 and TRBJ2-7; D is possibly TRBD1 (5 bases). CDR3 length equals 15 residues. The germline CDR1 and CDR2 sequences are LNHDA and SQIVND (reference sequence). With 5 bases removed from V and 3 bases from J, the gap between germline ends came to 17 bases. The CDR3 nucleotides are TGTGCCAGTAGTGTTACTGGGGCCTTCGGCTACGAGCAGTACTTC. Amino acid sequence: CASSVTGAFGYEQYF.

The chain uses TRBV5-1 and TRBJ2-1; 9 nucleotides agree with TRBD2. Per the germline V gene, CDR1 is SGHRS and CDR2 is YFSETQ. The junction had 5 bases not matched to a gene; V was cut back by 4 bases and J by 0 bases. The CDR3 is made up of 16 amino acids. CDR3 region: CASSTGLAYSYNEQFF. Here the CDR3 DNA reads TGCGCCAGCAGCACCGGACTAGCGTACTCCTACAATGAGCAGTTCTTC.

V gene TRBV5-1 combines with J gene TRBJ2-5, with D possibly being TRBD1 (6 bases). The CDR3 is 14 residues long. Germline V CDR1 and CDR2: SGHRS, YFSETQ. V dropped 4 bases and J dropped 1 base, with 11 bases sitting between them. The CDR3, as DNA: TGCGCCAGCAGCCCGAGGGGGTTCCAAGAGACCCAGTACTTC. Its protein product is CASSPRGFQETQYF.

This chain links TRBV11-2 with TRBJ2-3; D may be TRBD2 (6 bases). This CDR3 contains 15 residues. CDR1 and CDR2 from the germline V gene are SGHAT and FQNNGV. Trimming pared 8 bases from V and 4 bases from J, leaving 19 bases between. CDR3 residues: CASGGAGFVADTQYF. The CDR3 DNA is TGTGCCAGCGGCGGGGCGGGATTCGTTGCAGATACGCAGTATTTT.

J is TRBJ1-5 and V is TRBV5-1, with 10 bases lining up with TRBD1. V was pared by 2 bases and J by 3 bases, with 2 bases of the junction left unmatched. This CDR3 is built from 15 residues. From germline, CDR1 is SGHRS and CDR2 YFSETQ. The CDR3: CASSLGTGDNQPQHF. CDR3 bases: TGCGCCAGCAGCTTAGGGACAGGGGACAATCAGCCCCAGCATTTT.

The rearrangement joins TRBV6-5 to TRBJ2-3; no definite D call. Germline-derived CDR1 and CDR2 are MNHEY and SVGAGI. The CDR3 loop spans 12 amino acids. Trimming left V 11 bases short and J 0 bases short, with 9 bases between. CDR3 coding DNA: TGTGCCTCCTGGCAGAGCACAGATACGCAGTATTTT. This encodes CASWQSTDTQYF.

The rearrangement links TRBV7-6 to TRBJ2-7; D is possibly TRBD1 (5 bases). Germline assignment: CDR1 SGHVS and CDR2 FNYEAQ. This CDR3 region has 13 residues. V lost 4 bases, J lost 0 bases, and 7 bases lay in between. The CDR3 nucleotides read TGTGCCAGCAGCTGGGGCGGCTCCTACGAGCAGTACTTC. It is translated as CASSWGGSYEQYF.

The chain couples TRBV27 to TRBJ2-7; TRBD2 might be the D (5 bases). The V gene lost 7 bases and the J gene lost 3 bases, with 19 bases spanning the gap. This CDR3 has 15 residues. Germline V gene data show CDR1 as MNHEY and CDR2 as SMNVEV (reference sequence). The CDR3 region has the DNA TGTGCCAGCAAGAAGGTGAGTGGGAGACGCTACGAGCAGTACTTC. Protein sequence: CASKKVSGRRYEQYF.

This chain joins TRBV7-8 and TRBJ2-7, with 7 positions matching TRBD1. The germline CDR1 and CDR2 sequences are SGHVS and FQNEAQ. This CDR3 comprises 14 residues. Trimming took 5 bases from V and 1 from J; bases not matched to a gene: 5. The CDR3 DNA is TGTGCCAGCAGCCAGGACAGGATTTCCTACGAGCAGTACTTC. It specifies CASSQDRISYEQYF. The variable domain in full, completed from reference TRBV7-8 and TRBJ2-7, reads GAGVSQSPRYKVAKRGQDVALRCDPISGHVSLFWYQQALGQGPEFLTYFQNEAQLDKSGLPSDRFFAERPEGSVSTLKIQRTQQEDSAVYLCASSQDRISYEQYFGPGTRLTVT.

The chain uses TRBV6-1 and TRBJ2-7, with 11 bases that match TRBD2. The CDR3 runs to 15 residues. Trimming cost V 2 bases and J 5 bases; bases outside gene matches: 5. The germline CDR1 and CDR2 sequences are MNHNS and SASEGT. In DNA form, the CDR3 reads TGTGCCAGCAGTGAAACCACTAGCGGGAGCAACGAGCAGTACTTC. Amino acid sequence: CASSETTSGSNEQYF.